These T cell receptor beta chains were read from a single sample in a study of T cell responses to AZD1222 COVID-19 vaccine. TCRdb keeps only in-frame clones here, not all; method: immunoSEQ multiplex PCR. The sample yields around 100,000 clones, roughly 84% seen once. Sequenced material: peripheral blood, taken on day 0 of AZD1222 vaccination. The receptors come from an adult in good health. The CDR3 runs from the conserved cysteine through the conserved F or W.

TRBV7-9,CASSMDSTDTQYF
TRBV19,CASNLGGGADTQYF
TRBV7-9,CASSAGTDLLGYTF
TRBV19,CASSSRSSYNSPLHF
TRBV4-1,CASSQRQGADTGELFF
TRBV15,CATSRDTGSGQHF
TRBV7-6,CASSLRGGSTDTQYF
TRBV4-1,CASSQVQAANTGELFF
TRBV5-1,CASSPLHIAVNTEAFF
TRBV4-3,CASSRNSGLDEQFF
TRBV27,CASKGQGSSGANVLTF
TRBV11-3,CASSLAGYNEQFF
TRBV27,CASSFISGGLNEQFF
TRBV4-2,CASSQGPDVTNYGYTF
TRBV20-1,CSWASDNEQFF
TRBV5-1,CASRPSGTGIENYGYTF
TRBV7-2,CASSLASGDNEQFF
TRBV6-2/TRBV6-3,CASSYQSNYGYTF
TRBV19,CASENRGRNTEAFF
TRBV7-2,CASSRPDRDNGYTF
TRBV3-1/TRBV3-2,CASSSQGYSYNEQFF
TRBV12-3/TRBV12-4,CASSLRSNSPLHF
TRBV2,CASSGGTVGGSSETQYF
TRBV19,CASSTWTGRDTEAFF
TRBV6-2/TRBV6-3,CASSYVQGSSFFYGYTF
TRBV12-5,CASGLVWLTSGNTIYF
TRBV4-3,CASSQAPTGAYEQYF
TRBV6-6,CASSYSATGATEAFF
TRBV2,CASSEGNIVAEQFF
TRBV4-2,CASSLHGNQPQHF
TRBV2,CASSYRGQDYEQYF
TRBV18,CASSPTGVQETQYF
TRBV18,CASSPQGAGNQPQHF
TRBV7-2,CASSLVPGADEQYF
TRBV5-1,CASSQRLADAYEQYF
TRBV6-1,CASSELDTQYF
TRBV5-4,CASSIGQANTEAFF
TRBV4-3,CASSQDEWGRSPLHF